Below, 17 T cell receptor beta chains from the same sample are listed, as sequenced in a study of cytomegalovirus exposure and HLA in healthy donors. Use of 60 Vbeta and 13 Jbeta primers characterized the PCR. This table comes from immunoSEQ multiplex PCR, and its TCRdb copy is limited to in-frame clones, with some not included. The sample consists of 180,000 or so clones, 82% of them appearing once. Sequencing input: PBMCs. The receptors originated from a middle-aged man in good health and CMV-seronegative.

This clone has a single count. The chain carries TRBV29-1 and TRBJ2-2; D may be TRBD2 (5 bases). With 7 bases removed from V and 5 bases from J, the gap between germline ends came to 11 bases. The length of the CDR3 is 12 residues. Germline V gives CDR1 SQVTM, CDR2 ANQGSEA. CDR3 DNA: TGCAGCGCCGAGACTACGACCGGGGAGCTGTTTTTT. Protein: CSAETTTGELFF.

This sequence joins TRBV7-9 and TRBJ1-5, with TRBD1 matching 7 bases. The CDR3 sequence is 16 residues long. Trimming at V came to 2 bases and at J to 1 base, leaving 5 bases not matched to a gene. Germline lookup yields CDR1 SEHNR and CDR2 FQNEAQ (reference sequence). The CDR3 DNA is TGTGCCAGCAGCTTAACGGTACAGGGGAGCAATCAGCCCCAGCATTTT. Translating it yields CASSLTVQGSNQPQHF.

The chain combines TRBV28 with TRBJ2-7, with TRBD1 as a possible D gene (5 bases). This CDR3 is 15 amino acids long. Trimming pared 8 bases from V and 0 bases from J, leaving 17 bases between. Germline lookup yields CDR1 MDHEN and CDR2 SYDVKM. CDR3 region: CASPPAGAASYEQYF. The DNA for the CDR3 is TGTGCCAGCCCCCCGGCTGGGGCGGCCTCCTACGAGCAGTACTTC.

The chain links TRBV6-1 to TRBJ2-3; D uncertain. Germline V gene lookup returns CDR1 MNHNS and CDR2 SASEGT. There are 13 residues in the CDR3. V was clipped by 7 bases and J by 6 bases, with 14 bases between them. In DNA form, the CDR3 reads TGTGCCAGCACGGGTGGGTTCGGTGATACGCAGTATTTT. Its translation is CASTGGFGDTQYF.

V and J are TRBV19 and TRBJ1-4; 7 positions agree with TRBD1. With 5 bases clipped from V and 8 bases from J, the junction kept 5 bases outside the gene matches. Looked up from germline, CDR1 is LNHDA and CDR2 is SQIVND (reference sequence). The CDR3 totals 13 residues. CDR3 DNA sequence: TGTGCCAGTAGTGTCGTCAGGGGGGAAAAACTGTTTTTT. Residues: CASSVVRGEKLFF.

The chain has TRBV7-3 and TRBJ2-1; 13 bases agree with TRBD2. V lost 1 base and J lost 2; bases outside the gene matches: 8. Germline assignment: CDR1 SGHTA and CDR2 FQGTGA. The CDR3 extends over 19 amino acids. In DNA form, the CDR3 reads TGTGCCAGCAGCTTAAACCCCGCCACTAGCGGGGGGGCCTACAATGAGCAGTTCTTC. This encodes CASSLNPATSGGAYNEQFF.

The V and J genes are TRBV28 and TRBJ1-6; 11 bases are a match to TRBD1. V trimming: 4 bases; J trimming: 8 bases; junction bases outside the gene matches: 10. From germline, CDR1 is MDHEN and CDR2 SYDVKM. This CDR3 is 17 amino acids long. Here the CDR3 reads CASSSPWTGGRDSPLHF. In nucleotides, the CDR3 is TGTGCCAGCAGTTCACCATGGACAGGGGGCAGGGATTCACCCCTCCACTTT.

CDR3 residues: CASSVELAGIYEQYF. For the CDR3, the DNA is TGTGCCAGCAGCGTAGAACTAGCGGGGATCTACGAGCAGTACTTC. The chain recombines TRBV9 with TRBJ2-7; TRBD2 matches at 10 bases. V gave up 0 bases and J gave up 3 bases; unmatched junction bases: 3. Per the germline V gene, CDR1 is SGDLS and CDR2 is YYNGEE. The CDR3 runs to 15 residues. The full variable domain, with the rest looked up from reference TRBV9 and TRBJ2-7, is DSGVTQTPKHLITATGQRVTLRCSPRSGDLSVYWYQQSLDQGLQFLIQYYNGEERAKGNILERFSAQQFPDLHSELNLSSLELGDSALYFCASSVELAGIYEQYFGPGTRLTVT.

V is TRBV5-1 and J is TRBJ1-1, with 9 positions matching TRBD1. The ends lost 2 bases at V and 8 bases at J; junction bases unmatched: 7. Per germline, CDR1 SGHRS and CDR2 YFSETQ. This CDR3 has 14 residues. CDR3 protein: CASSFRGQGGEAFF. The CDR3, as DNA: TGCGCCAGCAGCTTTAGGGGACAGGGAGGGGAAGCTTTCTTT. The whole variable domain, filled in from reference TRBV5-1 and TRBJ1-1, reads KAGVTQTPRYLIKTRGQQVTLSCSPISGHRSVSWYQQTPGQGLQFLFEYFSETQRNKGNFPGRFSGRQFSNSRSEMNVSTLELGDSALYLCASSFRGQGGEAFFGQGTRLTVV.

This clone has more than one count but fewer than ten. This sequence joins TRBV18 and TRBJ1-4; possible D gene TRBD1, 6 bases. CDR1 is KGHSH, CDR2 LQKENI, per germline. This CDR3 comprises 15 residues. V was shortened by 2 bases and J by 2 bases, with 9 bases between the two germline ends. This CDR3 reads CASSPGQGTNEKLFF. The CDR3 DNA sequence: TGTGCCAGCTCACCAGGGCAGGGGACTAATGAAAAACTGTTTTTT.

V gene TRBV15 combines with J gene TRBJ2-1; TRBD2 is a possible D gene (6 bases). Trimming pared 0 bases from V and 3 bases from J, leaving 12 bases between. Germline V gene data show CDR1 as LNHNV and CDR2 as YYDKDF (reference sequence). CDR3 length: 16 amino acids. The CDR3 is CATSREVVGLYNEQFF. CDR3 bases: TGTGCCACCAGCAGAGAAGTTGTGGGACTCTACAATGAGCAGTTCTTC.

This rearrangement joins TRBV9 to TRBJ2-7, with D hard to call. The CDR3 runs to 14 residues. Per the germline V gene, CDR1 is SGDLS and CDR2 is YYNGEE. V was trimmed by 3 bases and J by 0 bases, leaving 10 bases between them. The CDR3 region has the DNA TGTGCCAGCAGCGCCCAACAGTTCTCCTACGAGCAGTACTTC. Translation: CASSAQQFSYEQYF.

J is TRBJ1-1 and V is TRBV5-1; TRBD1 matches 7 bases. The germline V gene has CDR1 SGHRS and CDR2 YFSETQ. V dropped 4 bases and J dropped 0; count of bases not matched to a gene: 9. The CDR3 runs to 16 residues. The CDR3 region is CASSQPSTGMNTEAFF. The CDR3 DNA reads as TGCGCCAGCAGCCAACCCTCGACAGGGATGAACACTGAAGCTTTCTTT.

V gene TRBV9 combines with J gene TRBJ2-7, with 7 bases that match TRBD2. Germline CDR1 SGDLS, CDR2 YYNGEE. The CDR3 consists of 15 residues. V lost 2 bases to trimming and J lost 7 bases; unmatched junction nucleotides: 12. The CDR3 DNA reads TGTGCCAGCAGCGTGCTAGGGGAGGGCCTGGGAGAGCAGTACTTC. As protein: CASSVLGEGLGEQYF.

This sequence joins TRBV28 and TRBJ1-2; 7 nucleotides match TRBD1. After removal of 2 bases from V and 0 bases from J, the junction contained 6 bases not matched to a gene. In germline, CDR1 is MDHEN, CDR2 SYDVKM. The CDR3 has 16 residues. CDR3 loop: CASSLAGTAANYGYTF. The CDR3, as DNA: TGTGCCAGCAGTTTAGCAGGGACAGCTGCTAACTATGGCTACACCTTC.

This chain uses TRBV9 with TRBJ2-3, with a tentative D call TRBD2 (5 bases). Germline V gene sequence: CDR1 SGDLS, CDR2 YYNGEE. The CDR3 runs to 13 residues. V lost 3 bases and J 8 bases, leaving 13 bases between the germline ends. The CDR3: CASSGFGLVTQYF. The CDR3 nucleotides read TGTGCCAGCAGCGGGTTCGGACTCGTTACGCAGTATTTT.

The CDR3 DNA reads TGTGCCAGCAGCGTAGACCCAGGGGCGGCCTATGGCTACACCTTC. It specifies CASSVDPGAAYGYTF. V gene TRBV9 combines with J gene TRBJ1-2, with D possibly matching TRBD1 (6 bases). Trimming removed 0 bases from V and 4 bases from J, with 13 bases in between. The CDR3 has 15 amino acids. The germline V gene encodes CDR1 SGDLS and CDR2 YYNGEE.